A single sample is the source of the 17 T cell receptor beta chains below, sequenced in a study of cytomegalovirus exposure and HLA in healthy donors. Primers included in the PCR were 60 Vbeta and 13 Jbeta primers. Libraries were prepared by immunoSEQ multiplex PCR; TCRdb keeps only in-frame clonotypes and omits some of them. The sample holds roughly 45,000 clones, approximately 47% seen once. Sequencing input: PBMCs. The receptors were sampled from a man in his sixties in good health and CMV-seronegative.

The chain carries TRBV10-3 and TRBJ2-7, with 7 bases fitting TRBD2. The J segment lost 2 bases and the V segment lost 7 bases, leaving 2 bases of the junction unmatched. Germline values: CDR1 ENHRY, CDR2 SYGVKD. This CDR3 region has 12 residues. The CDR3 DNA follows: TGTGCCATCAAGGCGGGGGCCTACGAGCAGTACTTC. Its translation is CAIKAGAYEQYF.

The V and J genes are TRBV4-3 and TRBJ1-4; no clear D gene. Germline CDR1 and CDR2: LGHNA and YSLEER. The CDR3 runs 13 residues. V lost 1 base and J lost 10, with 10 bases in between. DNA of the CDR3: TGCGCCAGCAGCCAAGCTGTATACGGAAAACTGTTTTTT. Its translation is CASSQAVYGKLFF.

The chain recombines TRBV10-1 with TRBJ2-5, with 8 bases aligning to TRBD1. V gave up 8 bases and J gave up 0 bases; unmatched junction bases: 5. The CDR3 is made up of 14 amino acids. Germline V gene lookup returns CDR1 WNHNN and CDR2 SYGVQD (reference sequence). The CDR3 bases are TGCGCCAGCCGGACAGGGACGTACCAAGAGACCCAGTACTTC. Translation: CASRTGTYQETQYF.

V is TRBV4-3 and J is TRBJ1-1; D is undetermined. Trimming cost V 4 bases and J 5 bases, with 11 bases left between them. This CDR3 spans 13 amino acids. Germline V gene sequence: CDR1 LGHNA, CDR2 YSLEER. The CDR3 spells CASSLRPETEAFF. CDR3 nucleotide sequence: TGCGCCAGCAGCCTTCGCCCGGAGACTGAAGCTTTCTTT.

The chain recombines TRBV19 with TRBJ2-3; a possible D gene is TRBD1 (5 bases). Trimming stripped 6 bases from V and 0 bases from J, with 10 bases between. The CDR3 is 14 amino acids. Germline loops: CDR1 LNHDA, CDR2 SQIVND (reference sequence). The CDR3 DNA reads as TGTGCCAGTAGACAGGAGACTAGCACAGATACGCAGTATTTT. Translating it yields CASRQETSTDTQYF. The entire variable domain, with the rest obtained from reference TRBV19 and TRBJ2-3, is as follows: DGGITQSPKYLFRKEGQNVTLSCEQNLNHDAMYWYRQDPGQGLRLIYYSQIVNDFQKGDIAEGYSVSREKKESFPLTVTSAQKNPTAFYLCASRQETSTDTQYFGPGTRLTVL.

The CDR3 DNA sequence: TGTGCCAGCAGCCAAGCGGGAGGCTCCTACAATGAGCAGTTCTTC. Its translation is CASSQAGGSYNEQFF. The chain employs TRBV7-3 and TRBJ2-1; 9 bases map to TRBD2. CDR3 length equals 15 residues. Germline-derived CDR1 and CDR2 are SGHTA and FQGTGA. The V gene end was trimmed by 5 bases and the J gene end by 0 bases; junction bases not matched to a gene: 2.

The chain carries TRBV30 and TRBJ2-5; 7 bases map to TRBD2. Judging by the DNA end, TRBJ2-7 fits better; the J call may be wrong. Germline assignment: CDR1 GTSNPN and CDR2 SVGIG (reference sequence). The CDR3 runs to 16 residues. This chain's CDR3 is CAWSAPLGGGEREQYF. The CDR3 DNA sequence: TGTGCCTGGAGTGCCCCACTGGGGGGAGGGGAGCGCGAGCAGTACTTC.

This chain links TRBV7-2 with TRBJ1-5, with D hard to call. The CDR3 covers 13 residues. V shed 5 bases and J shed 5 bases, with 10 bases lying between them. CDR1 is SGHTA, CDR2 FQGNSA, per germline. CDR3 sequence: CASSPSTYQPQHF. The DNA for the CDR3 is TGTGCCAGCAGCCCGAGTACCTATCAGCCCCAGCATTTT. Based on the CDR3 plus reference TRBV7-2 and TRBJ1-5, the full variable domain is GAGVSQSPSNKVTEKGKDVELRCDPISGHTALYWYRQSLGQGLEFLIYFQGNSAPDKSGLPSDRFSAERTGGSVSTLTIQRTQQEDSAVYLCASSPSTYQPQHFGDGTRLSIL.

The V gene is TRBV9, the J gene TRBJ1-5; 8 positions agree with TRBD1. CDR1 and CDR2 (germline): SGDLS, YYNGEE. This CDR3 spans 15 amino acids. V lost 0 bases, J lost 7 bases, and 6 bases stayed unmatched. The CDR3 DNA sequence: TGTGCCAGCAGCGTAGGGGGACAGGCGGGCCAGCCCCAGCATTTT. Protein: CASSVGGQAGQPQHF.

The chain employs TRBV7-8 and TRBJ2-7, with unresolved D. Trimming took off 3 bases at V and 0 bases at J, with 9 bases between the two ends. Germline loops: CDR1 SGHVS, CDR2 FQNEAQ. The CDR3 totals 14 residues. The CDR3 here is CASSLPGGSYEQYF. CDR3 bases: TGTGCCAGCAGCTTGCCCGGCGGCTCCTACGAGCAGTACTTC.

CDR3 in DNA: TGTGCCAGCAGCGACGACAGTTACAATGAGCAGTTCTTC. It specifies CASSDDSYNEQFF. This chain connects TRBV6-9 to TRBJ2-1; possible D gene TRBD1, 5 bases. This CDR3 is 13 amino acids long. CDR1 and CDR2 from the germline V gene are MNHGY and SVAAGI. V gave up 6 bases and J gave up 4 bases, with 10 bases separating them.

This clone turned up a few times. The rearrangement uses TRBV6-1 and TRBJ1-2; the D is unclear. CDR3 length equals 13 residues. The germline CDR1 and CDR2 sequences are MNHNS and SASEGT. V gave up 1 base and J gave up 4 bases, with 7 bases separating them. CDR3: CASSEGHLYGYTF. The CDR3 DNA is TGTGCCAGCAGTGAAGGACACCTCTATGGCTACACCTTC.

J is TRBJ1-2 and V is TRBV10-3; 8 nucleotides align to TRBD1. This CDR3 has 13 residues. Germline-derived CDR1 and CDR2 are ENHRY and SYGVKD. J lost 4 bases, V lost 5 bases, and 3 bases had no gene match. The CDR3, as DNA: TGTGCCATCAGTAAGACAGGGGTCTATGGCTACACCTTC. Translated, it gives CAISKTGVYGYTF.

The CDR3 DNA reads as TGTGCCAGCAGCTTTCAGGGGGCCGCTCAGCCCCAGCATTTT. Its protein product is CASSFQGAAQPQHF. The V and J genes are TRBV7-2 and TRBJ1-5; the match to TRBD1 covers 8 bases. CDR1 and CDR2 from the germline V gene are SGHTA and FQGNSA. The CDR3 is 14 amino acids. V shed 3 bases, J shed 6 bases, and the junction held 4 bases outside the gene matches.

The chain links TRBV7-2 to TRBJ1-1; possible D gene TRBD1, 5 bases. V was shortened by 6 bases and J by 3 bases, with 14 bases between the two germline ends. CDR1 is SGHTA, CDR2 FQGNSA, per germline. CDR3 length equals 14 residues. The CDR3 here is CASRRTTGHTEAFF. As DNA, the CDR3 is TGTGCCAGCAGGCGGACTACAGGTCACACTGAAGCTTTCTTT.

This clone was counted only a few times. The gene calls are TRBV27 and TRBJ2-5, with 14 bases identical to TRBD2. CDR3 size: 14 residues. V lost 11 bases, J lost 4 bases, and 6 bases stayed unmatched. Looked up from germline, CDR1 is MNHEY and CDR2 is SMNVEV (reference sequence). CDR3 in amino acids: CASGTSGSGETQYF. The DNA for the CDR3 is TGTGCCTCGGGGACTAGCGGGAGCGGAGAGACCCAGTACTTC.

This clone was seen a handful of times. J is TRBJ2-3 and V is TRBV11-1; D is undetermined. Trimming took 5 bases from V and 1 from J, leaving 13 bases between them. CDR3 length: 15 amino acids. Germline assignment: CDR1 SGHAT and CDR2 FQDESV (reference sequence). The CDR3 DNA sequence: TGTGCCAGCAGCCCCACGCAGGTACGCACAGATACGCAGTATTTT. It is translated as CASSPTQVRTDTQYF.